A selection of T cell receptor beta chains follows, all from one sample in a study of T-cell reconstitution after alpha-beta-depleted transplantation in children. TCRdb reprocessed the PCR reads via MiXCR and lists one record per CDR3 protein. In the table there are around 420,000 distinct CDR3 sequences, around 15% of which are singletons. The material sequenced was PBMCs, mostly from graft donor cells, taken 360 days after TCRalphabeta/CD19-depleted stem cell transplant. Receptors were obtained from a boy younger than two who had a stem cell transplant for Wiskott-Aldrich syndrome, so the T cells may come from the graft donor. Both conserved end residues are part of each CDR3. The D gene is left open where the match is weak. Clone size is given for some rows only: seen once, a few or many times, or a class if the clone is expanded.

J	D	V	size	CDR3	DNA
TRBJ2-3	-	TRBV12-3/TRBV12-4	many	CASSLDSTDTQYF	TGCGCCAGCAGCTTGGACAGCACAGATACGCAGTATTTT
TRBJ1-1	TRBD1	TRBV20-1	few	CSARDLQGVGAFF	TGCAGTGCTAGAGATCTACAGGGGGTAGGGGCTTTCTTT
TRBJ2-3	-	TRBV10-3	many	CAIEAGDTDTQYF	TGTGCCATCGAGGCCGGGGACACAGATACGCAGTATTTT
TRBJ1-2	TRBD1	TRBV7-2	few	CASSFLGQGNGYTF	TGTGCCAGCAGCTTCTTGGGACAGGGGAATGGCTACACCTTC
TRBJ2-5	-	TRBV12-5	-	CATSLAGAETQYF	TGTGCAACCTCGCTTGCGGGGGCAGAGACCCAGTACTTC
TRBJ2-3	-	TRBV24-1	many	CATSEPTGDTDTQYF	TGTGCCACCAGTGAACCGACAGGAGACACAGATACGCAGTATTTT
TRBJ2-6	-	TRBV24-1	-	CATSDSDRSGANVLTF	TGTGCCACCAGTGATTCCGACCGTTCTGGGGCCAACGTCCTGACTTTC
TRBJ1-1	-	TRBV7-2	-	CASSLEFRTNTEAFF	TGTGCCAGCAGTTTAGAATTTCGGACGAACACTGAAGCTTTCTTT
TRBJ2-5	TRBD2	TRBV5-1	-	CASSLAGRLAGALETQYF	TGCGCCAGCAGCTTGGCCGGAAGACTAGCGGGTGCTCTCGAGACCCAGTACTTC
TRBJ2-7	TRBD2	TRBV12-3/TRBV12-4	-	CASSFFGTSEQYF	TGTGCCAGCAGTTTTTTTGGGACTAGCGAGCAGTACTTC
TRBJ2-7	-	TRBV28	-	CASSLMAGTYEQYF	TGTGCCAGCAGTTTAATGGCGGGTACCTACGAGCAGTACTTC
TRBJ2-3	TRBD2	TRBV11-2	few	CASRTSGRGDTQYF	TGTGCCAGCAGGACCAGCGGGAGAGGGGATACGCAGTATTTT
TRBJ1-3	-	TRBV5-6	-	CASSLGQISGNTIYF	TGTGCCAGCAGCTTGGGACAGATCTCTGGAAACACCATATATTTT
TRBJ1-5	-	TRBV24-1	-	CATSDFDQPQHF	TGTGCCACCAGTGACTTCGATCAGCCCCAGCATTTT
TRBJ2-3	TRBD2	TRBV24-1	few	CATSDFTSGSRRGTQYF	TGTGCCACCAGTGATTTCACTAGCGGTTCTCGGAGGGGTACGCAGTATTTT
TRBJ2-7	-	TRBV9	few	CASSVGTSYEQYF	TGTGCCAGCAGCGTAGGGACCTCCTACGAGCAGTACTTC
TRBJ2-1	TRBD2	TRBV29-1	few	CSVAGTSRRNNEQFF	TGCAGCGTAGCCGGGACTAGCCGGAGAAACAATGAGCAGTTCTTC
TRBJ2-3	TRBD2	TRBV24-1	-	CATSDFPSGSPDTQYF	TGTGCCACCAGTGATTTTCCGAGCGGGAGCCCGGATACGCAGTATTTT
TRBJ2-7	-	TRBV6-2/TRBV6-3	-	CASKGNTYEQYF	TGTGCCAGCAAAGGGAATACCTACGAGCAGTACTTC
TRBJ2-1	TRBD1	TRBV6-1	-	CASSEGQGDEQFF	TGTGCCAGCAGTGAAGGACAGGGAGATGAGCAGTTCTTC
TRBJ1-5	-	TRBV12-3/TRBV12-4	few	CASSLMMGNQPQHF	TGTGCCAGCAGTTTGATGATGGGTAATCAGCCCCAGCATTTT
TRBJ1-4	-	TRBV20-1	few	CSARDPKAANEKLFF	TGCAGTGCTAGAGATCCAAAAGCGGCTAATGAAAAACTGTTTTTT